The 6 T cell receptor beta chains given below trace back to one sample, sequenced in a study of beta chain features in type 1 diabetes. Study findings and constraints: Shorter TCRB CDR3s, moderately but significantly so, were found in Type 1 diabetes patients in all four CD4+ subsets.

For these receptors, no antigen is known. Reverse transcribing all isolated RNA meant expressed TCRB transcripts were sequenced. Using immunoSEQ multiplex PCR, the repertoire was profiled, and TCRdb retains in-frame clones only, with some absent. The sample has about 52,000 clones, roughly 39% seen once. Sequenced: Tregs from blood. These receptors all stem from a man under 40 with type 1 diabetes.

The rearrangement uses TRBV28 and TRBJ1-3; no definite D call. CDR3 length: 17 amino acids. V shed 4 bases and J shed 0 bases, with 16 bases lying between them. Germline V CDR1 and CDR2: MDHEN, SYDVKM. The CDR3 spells CASSSLLATASGNTIYF. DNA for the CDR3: TGTGCCAGCAGTTCCCTCCTGGCCACCGCCTCTGGAAACACCATATATTTT.

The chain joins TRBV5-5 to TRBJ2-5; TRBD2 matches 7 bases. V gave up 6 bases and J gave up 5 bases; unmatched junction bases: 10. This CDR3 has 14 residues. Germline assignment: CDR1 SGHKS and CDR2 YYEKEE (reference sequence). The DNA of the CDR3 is TGTGCCAGCACCGATTTAGCGGGCGGGGAGACCCAGTACTTC. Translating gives CASTDLAGGETQYF.

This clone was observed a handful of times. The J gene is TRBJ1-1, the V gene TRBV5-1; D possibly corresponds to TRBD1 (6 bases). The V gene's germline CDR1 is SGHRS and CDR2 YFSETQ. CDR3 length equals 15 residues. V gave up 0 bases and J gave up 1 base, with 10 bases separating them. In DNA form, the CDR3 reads TGCGCCAGCAGCTTGGAGGGGGGGACGAACACTGAAGCTTTCTTT. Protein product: CASSLEGGTNTEAFF.

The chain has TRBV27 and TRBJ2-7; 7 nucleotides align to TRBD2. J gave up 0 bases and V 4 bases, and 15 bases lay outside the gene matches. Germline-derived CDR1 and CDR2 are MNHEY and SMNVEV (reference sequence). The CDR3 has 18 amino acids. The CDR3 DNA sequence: TGTGCCAGCAGTTCGATCGATTTTCAGCTAGCGGACTCCTACGAGCAGTACTTC. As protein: CASSSIDFQLADSYEQYF.

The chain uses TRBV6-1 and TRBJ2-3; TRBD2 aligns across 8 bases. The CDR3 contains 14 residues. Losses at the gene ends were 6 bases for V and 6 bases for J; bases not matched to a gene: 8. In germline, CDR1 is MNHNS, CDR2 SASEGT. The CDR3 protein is CASSQREMADTQYF. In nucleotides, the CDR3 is TGTGCCAGCAGCCAGCGGGAGATGGCCGATACGCAGTATTTT.

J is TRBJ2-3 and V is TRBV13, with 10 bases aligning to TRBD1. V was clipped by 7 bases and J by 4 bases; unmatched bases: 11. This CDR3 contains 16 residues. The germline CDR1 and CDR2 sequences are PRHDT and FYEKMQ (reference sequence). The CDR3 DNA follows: TGTGCCAGCACCAATCGTGGGACAGGGGACGCAGATACGCAGTATTTT. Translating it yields CASTNRGTGDADTQYF.